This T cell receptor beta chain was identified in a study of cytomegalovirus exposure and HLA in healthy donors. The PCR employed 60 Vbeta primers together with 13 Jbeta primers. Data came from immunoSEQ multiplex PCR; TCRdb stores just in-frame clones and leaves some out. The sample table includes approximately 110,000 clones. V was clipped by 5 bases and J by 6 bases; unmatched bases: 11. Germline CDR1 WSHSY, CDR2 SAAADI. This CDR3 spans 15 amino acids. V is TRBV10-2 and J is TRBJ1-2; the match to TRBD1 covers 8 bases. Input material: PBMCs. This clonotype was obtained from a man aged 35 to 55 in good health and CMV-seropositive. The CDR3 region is CASSKPDRGADGYTF. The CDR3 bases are TGCGCCAGCAGTAAGCCAGACAGGGGAGCGGATGGCTACACCTTC.